Each of the 11 T cell receptor beta chains below was sequenced from the same sample in a study of Ad26.COV2.S vaccination and SARS-CoV-2 variants. Sequencing was performed with immunoSEQ multiplex PCR; in TCRdb, only in-frame clones are kept and a portion is missing. Here the sample spans roughly 700,000 clones, around 92% being singletons. Treatment meaning: around 19 received Ad26.COV2.S at low or high dose, single or two shots; roughly five received placebo; per-sample allocation not given. Collection of the samples took place on day 63 after the first injection of vaccine or placebo. The sample was peripheral blood, taken in a trial of Ad26.COV2.S vaccine versus placebo. These receptors came from a person between 18 and 65 years old who received the Ad26.COV2.S COVID-19 vaccine or a placebo.

Turning to this clone: Other DNA sequences from this sample encode an identical CDR3 as well. The chain couples TRBV15 to TRBJ2-3, with 12 bases matching TRBD2. V lost 0 bases and J lost 6; bases outside the gene matches: 4. This CDR3 region has 16 residues. Germline-derived CDR1 and CDR2 are LNHNV and YYDKDF (reference sequence). In DNA, the CDR3 is TGTGCCACCAGCAGAGATCTAGCGGGGGGGCCCGATACGCAGTATTTT. Translating it yields CATSRDLAGGPDTQYF.

The J gene is TRBJ2-7, the V gene TRBV7-2; D perhaps matches TRBD1 (5 bases). Per germline, CDR1 SGHTA and CDR2 FQGNSA. V lost 2 bases to trimming and J lost 6 bases, with 11 bases between them. CDR3 length: 13 amino acids. The CDR3 sequence: CASSLIRVGEQYF. The CDR3 coding sequence is TGTGCCAGCAGCTTAATCAGGGTTGGCGAGCAGTACTTC.

The chain's CDR3 is CASSVERDTQYF. The CDR3 region has the DNA TGTGCCAGCAGCGTAGAGAGGGATACGCAGTATTTT. The chain links TRBV9 to TRBJ2-3; D remains ambiguous. With 0 bases removed from V and 6 bases from J, the gap between germline ends came to 5 bases. CDR3 length: 12 residues. CDR1 and CDR2 (germline): SGDLS, YYNGEE.

This rearrangement joins TRBV19 to TRBJ1-2, with D tentatively TRBD1 (6 bases). This CDR3 has 14 amino acids. The germline V gene encodes CDR1 LNHDA and CDR2 SQIVND (reference sequence). V lost 6 bases to trimming and J lost 2 bases, with 13 bases between them. As DNA, the CDR3 is TGTGCCAGTAGCGAAACGGACAGAAACTATGGCTACACCTTC. Its protein is CASSETDRNYGYTF.

A note on this clone: Other DNA sequences within the sample encode an identical CDR3. V and J are TRBV7-2 and TRBJ2-2, with D unclear. The CDR3 has 12 residues. The V and J ends lost 5 bases and 3 bases respectively, with 4 bases between them. Germline CDR1 and CDR2: SGHTA and FQGNSA. The CDR3 here is CASSPYTGELFF. In DNA, the CDR3 is TGTGCCAGCAGCCCGTACACCGGGGAGCTGTTTTTT.

The rearrangement links TRBV2 to TRBJ2-7; TRBD1 is a possible D gene (6 bases). There are 15 residues in the CDR3. V was cut by 5 bases and J by 6 bases, with 20 bases left in between. CDR1 is SNHLY and CDR2 is FYNNEI in the germline V gene. The CDR3 region is CASSRRAETGSEQYF. For the CDR3, the DNA is TGTGCCAGCAGTCGACGGGCGGAAACAGGGAGCGAGCAGTACTTC.

The chain links TRBV7-3 to TRBJ2-1; D gene ambiguous. The germline CDR1 and CDR2 sequences are SGHTA and FQGTGA. The CDR3 loop spans 15 amino acids. Between the trimmed V and J ends, which lost 1 base and 8 bases, there was a span of 15 bases. CDR3 residues: CASSLNALAKDEQFF. The CDR3 DNA sequence: TGTGCCAGCAGCTTAAACGCCCTCGCGAAGGATGAGCAGTTCTTC.

The table lists this clone with a count of one. V and J are TRBV10-3 and TRBJ1-1, with D maybe TRBD1 (6 bases). This CDR3 region has 16 residues. Germline loops: CDR1 ENHRY, CDR2 SYGVKD. Trimming stripped 3 bases from V and 1 base from J, with 15 bases between. This chain's CDR3 is CAISDGGGSWNTEAFF. The CDR3 DNA follows: TGTGCCATCAGTGATGGTGGGGGCAGTTGGAACACTGAAGCTTTCTTT.

The chain couples TRBV7-6 to TRBJ2-7, with 7 positions matching TRBD1. J lost 3 bases, V lost 4 bases, and 9 bases had no gene match. This CDR3 region has 15 residues. The germline CDR1 and CDR2 sequences are SGHVS and FNYEAQ. For the CDR3, the DNA is TGTGCCAGCAGCTCCCGACAGGGCATTGACTACGAGCAGTACTTC. Translation gives CASSSRQGIDYEQYF.

CDR3 DNA sequence: TGTGCCAGCAGTTTATCCACCGGGAGGGCCGAAGAGACCCAGTACTTC. Residues: CASSLSTGRAEETQYF. The rearrangement uses TRBV27 and TRBJ2-5; 8 bases agree with TRBD2. The trim removed 0 bases at V and 3 bases at J, leaving 6 bases unmatched. The length of the CDR3 is 16 residues. Germline V gene lookup returns CDR1 MNHEY and CDR2 SMNVEV (reference sequence).

The chain's CDR3 is CAIREGVQETQYF. CDR3 DNA sequence: TGTGCCATCAGAGAGGGAGTCCAAGAGACCCAGTACTTC. The chain links TRBV10-3 to TRBJ2-5; TRBD2 is a possible D gene (5 bases). This CDR3 has 13 residues. The V end was cut by 6 bases, the J end by 1 base, with 9 bases between. Looked up from germline, CDR1 is ENHRY and CDR2 is SYGVKD.